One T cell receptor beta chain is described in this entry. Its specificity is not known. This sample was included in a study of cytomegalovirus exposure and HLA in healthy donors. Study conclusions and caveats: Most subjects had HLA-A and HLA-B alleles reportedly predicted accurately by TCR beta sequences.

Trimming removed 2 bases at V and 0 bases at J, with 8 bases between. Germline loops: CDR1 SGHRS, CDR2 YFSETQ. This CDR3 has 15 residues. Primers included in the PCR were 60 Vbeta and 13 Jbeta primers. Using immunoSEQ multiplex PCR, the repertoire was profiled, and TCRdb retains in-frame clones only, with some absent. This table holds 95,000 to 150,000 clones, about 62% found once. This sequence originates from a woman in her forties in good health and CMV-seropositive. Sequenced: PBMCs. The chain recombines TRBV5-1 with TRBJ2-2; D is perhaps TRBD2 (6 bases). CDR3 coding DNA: TGCGCCAGCAGCTTCTCTAGCGCGAACACCGGGGAGCTGTTTTTT. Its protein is CASSFSSANTGELFF. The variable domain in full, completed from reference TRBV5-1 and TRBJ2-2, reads KAGVTQTPRYLIKTRGQQVTLSCSPISGHRSVSWYQQTPGQGLQFLFEYFSETQRNKGNFPGRFSGRQFSNSRSEMNVSTLELGDSALYLCASSFSSANTGELFFGEGSRLTVL.